The 28 T cell receptor beta chains below come from one sample, sequenced in a study of T cell changes during pregnancy in multiple sclerosis. TCRdb keeps only in-frame clones here, not all; method: immunoSEQ multiplex PCR. The table has approximately 100,000 clones, 94% seen once; the top ten hold 0.7% to 0.9%. The source material was peripheral blood, sampled before pregnancy. The receptors derive from a female donor with multiple sclerosis, enrolled in a pregnancy study.

The table lists this clone with a count of one. V gene TRBV2 combines with J gene TRBJ2-3; D is possibly TRBD1 (6 bases). The CDR3 has 15 residues. CDR1 SNHLY and CDR2 FYNNEI come from the germline V gene. V was cut by 7 bases and J by 0 bases, with 14 bases left in between. This CDR3 is CASTWGQRSTDTQYF. The CDR3 coding sequence is TGTGCCAGCACTTGGGGGCAGAGGAGCACAGATACGCAGTATTTT.

The V call is TRBV29-1, the J call TRBJ2-3; tentative D call: TRBD2 (6 bases). Trimming left V 5 bases short and J 5 bases short, with 29 bases between. The CDR3 length is 18 residues. The germline V gene encodes CDR1 SQVTM and CDR2 ANQGSEA. The CDR3 DNA sequence: TGCAGCGTTAAGGGTTTCACCTCGCGGGGAGGAAACGTAGATACGCAGTATTTT. It encodes CSVKGFTSRGGNVDTQYF.

This clone was observed a single time. The V and J genes are TRBV4-3 and TRBJ1-1; TRBD1 might be the D (6 bases). The CDR3 contains 14 residues. CDR1 and CDR2 from the germline V gene are LGHNA and YSLEER. V was trimmed by 2 bases and J by 4 bases, leaving 11 bases between them. The CDR3 here is CASSQNQGSTEAFF. The CDR3 DNA reads as TGCGCCAGCAGCCAAAACCAGGGGTCCACTGAAGCTTTCTTT.

The V gene is TRBV9, the J gene TRBJ2-7, with D unclear. The CDR3 has 14 residues. V was pared by 3 bases and J by 2 bases, with 12 bases between. Germline V CDR1 and CDR2: SGDLS, YYNGEE. This CDR3 reads CASSGATSPYEQYF. CDR3 in DNA: TGTGCCAGCAGCGGCGCGACAAGTCCCTACGAGCAGTACTTC.

V and J are TRBV9 and TRBJ2-3; D not resolved. The CDR3 totals 9 residues. CDR1 and CDR2 (germline): SGDLS, YYNGEE. Deletions cut 10 bases from V and 5 bases from J, with 5 bases between. The CDR3 DNA reads as TGTGCCTCCGGAGATACGCAGTATTTT. Its translation is CASGDTQYF.

This chain connects TRBV5-1 to TRBJ2-7, with 7 nucleotides matching TRBD1. Germline values: CDR1 SGHRS, CDR2 YFSETQ. This CDR3 is 15 amino acids long. J lost 5 bases, V lost 0 bases, and 8 bases had no gene match. CDR3: CASSLGPDRIHEQYF. The CDR3 region has the DNA TGCGCCAGCAGCTTGGGCCCGGACAGGATTCACGAGCAGTACTTC.

V gene TRBV7-2 combines with J gene TRBJ2-7; 7 nucleotides match TRBD1. Per the germline V gene, CDR1 is SGHTA and CDR2 is FQGNSA. The CDR3 is 14 amino acids. With V trimmed by 7 bases and J by 0 bases, 6 bases remained unmatched. CDR3 in DNA: TGTGCCAGCATGTTGGGACAGAACTCCTACGAGCAGTACTTC. This gives the protein CASMLGQNSYEQYF.

The chain employs TRBV4-1 and TRBJ1-2, with D hard to call. V lost 0 bases, J lost 6 bases, and 11 bases lay in between. Germline V lookup: CDR1 MGHRA, CDR2 YSYEKL. This CDR3 has 14 residues. The CDR3 here is CASSQDRYNHGYTF. The DNA for the CDR3 is TGCGCCAGCAGCCAAGATCGATACAACCATGGCTACACCTTC.

The rearrangement joins TRBV19 to TRBJ2-3; TRBD1 aligns across 7 bases. The CDR3 loop spans 16 amino acids. Germline V gives CDR1 LNHDA, CDR2 SQIVND (reference sequence). With V trimmed by 2 bases and J by 4 bases, 9 bases remained unmatched. The DNA of the CDR3 is TGTGCCAGTAGTATAAGGGCAGGGGGTAATGCAGATACGCAGTATTTT. Protein sequence: CASSIRAGGNADTQYF.

The rearrangement uses TRBV19 and TRBJ2-7, with TRBD1 matching 10 bases. V trimming: 5 bases; J trimming: 5 bases; junction bases outside the gene matches: 12. CDR1 LNHDA and CDR2 SQIVND come from the germline V gene (reference sequence). The CDR3 contains 16 residues. CDR3 nucleotide sequence: TGTGCCAGTAGTCCTAGATCCCGGGACAGGGGCCACGAGCAGTACTTC. Amino acids: CASSPRSRDRGHEQYF.

This clone was seen once. The chain uses TRBV27 and TRBJ2-5; D possibly corresponds to TRBD1 (6 bases). The germline V gene encodes CDR1 MNHEY and CDR2 SMNVEV (reference sequence). Trimming shortened V by 2 bases and J by 5 bases, and 12 bases separated the two germline ends. There are 14 residues in the CDR3. CDR3 DNA sequence: TGTGCCAGCAGTTTAATAGGACAGAGGGAGACCCAGTACTTC. It specifies CASSLIGQRETQYF.

CDR3 nucleotide sequence: TGCGCCAGCACCCCGACTACTAGCTCCTACAATGAGCAGTTCTTC. Protein product: CASTPTTSSYNEQFF. The V gene is TRBV5-1, the J gene TRBJ2-1, with TRBD2 as a possible D gene (5 bases). Trimming left V 6 bases short and J 0 bases short, with 13 bases between. The CDR3 is 15 amino acids. CDR1 and CDR2 from the germline V gene are SGHRS and YFSETQ.

The rearrangement joins TRBV6-6 to TRBJ1-1; D may be TRBD1 (5 bases). CDR1 and CDR2 from the germline V gene are MNHNY and SVGAGI (reference sequence). Trimming removed 8 bases at V and 6 bases at J, with 16 bases between. The CDR3 runs 13 residues. CDR3 bases: TGTGCCAGCCGGGGGGGAGGGTCTCCTGAAGCTTTCTTT. Amino acids: CASRGGGSPEAFF.

The J gene is TRBJ2-1, the V gene TRBV5-1, with 9 bases matching TRBD1. Looked up from germline, CDR1 is SGHRS and CDR2 is YFSETQ. This CDR3 spans 15 amino acids. V was clipped by 3 bases and J by 7 bases; unmatched bases: 8. For the CDR3, the DNA is TGCGCCAGCAGCTCCAGGACAGGGGATGATAATGAGCAGTTCTTC. It encodes CASSSRTGDDNEQFF.

The chain recombines TRBV9 with TRBJ2-1, with TRBD2 matching over 11 bases. In germline, CDR1 is SGDLS, CDR2 YYNGEE. The CDR3 sequence is 15 residues long. V shed 0 bases and J 7 bases; nucleotides not matched to a gene: 3. The chain's CDR3 is CASSVAPSGRNEQFF. CDR3 coding DNA: TGTGCCAGCAGCGTAGCCCCTAGCGGGAGGAATGAGCAGTTCTTC.

The rearrangement joins TRBV7-8 to TRBJ2-7, with 12 bases that match TRBD1. CDR3 size: 17 residues. The ends lost 5 bases at V and 3 bases at J; junction bases unmatched: 11. Germline CDR1 SGHVS, CDR2 FQNEAQ. The CDR3 protein is CASSLGTGGVGNYEQYF. DNA for the CDR3: TGTGCCAGCAGCCTGGGGACAGGGGGCGTGGGAAACTACGAGCAGTACTTC.

The chain is built from TRBV5-1 and TRBJ2-3; 10 bases line up with TRBD2. The germline V gene has CDR1 SGHRS and CDR2 YFSETQ. Losses at the gene ends were 4 bases for V and 3 bases for J; bases not matched to a gene: 8. CDR3 length equals 16 residues. CDR3 sequence reads: CASSQPSGSITDTQYF. The CDR3 nucleotides are TGCGCCAGCAGCCAACCTAGCGGGAGTATAACAGATACGCAGTATTTT.

This clone was seen only a few times. The V call is TRBV6-6, the J call TRBJ1-3, with TRBD1 matching over 7 bases. Trimming took 2 bases from V and 2 from J; bases not matched to a gene: 0. Germline V gene sequence: CDR1 MNHNY, CDR2 SVGAGI (reference sequence). CDR3 length: 14 residues. The DNA of the CDR3 is TGTGCCAGCAGTTACCAGGGGGCTGGAAACACCATATATTTT. Residues: CASSYQGAGNTIYF.

The V call is TRBV28, the J call TRBJ2-7; 11 nucleotides line up with TRBD2. V trimming: 4 bases; J trimming: 8 bases; junction bases outside the gene matches: 7. CDR1 is MDHEN and CDR2 is SYDVKM in the germline V gene. The CDR3 extends over 14 amino acids. The CDR3, as DNA: TGTGCCAGCAGTTATGGCACTAGCGGGAGTAAGCAGTACTTC. Translated, it gives CASSYGTSGSKQYF. The entire variable domain, with the rest obtained from reference TRBV28 and TRBJ2-7, is as follows: DVKVTQSSRYLVKRTGEKVFLECVQDMDHENMFWYRQDPGLGLRLIYFSYDVKMKEKGDIPEGYSVSREKKERFSLILESASTNQTSMYLCASSYGTSGSKQYFGPGTRLTVT.

The table lists this clone with a count of one. The gene calls are TRBV5-1 and TRBJ1-2, with 10 bases that match TRBD1. Per germline, CDR1 SGHRS and CDR2 YFSETQ. The ends lost 4 bases at V and 8 bases at J; junction bases unmatched: 5. CDR3 length: 13 residues. CDR3 in amino acids: CASSQDRGQGYTF. The CDR3 nucleotides read TGCGCCAGCAGCCAAGACAGGGGGCAAGGCTACACCTTC.

This chain uses TRBV18 with TRBJ1-4, with 7 bases that match TRBD1. Germline V lookup: CDR1 KGHSH, CDR2 LQKENI. J gave up 7 bases and V 6 bases, and 8 bases lay outside the gene matches. CDR3 length: 14 residues. The CDR3 spells CASSPTGAPEKLFF. The CDR3 nucleotides are TGTGCCAGCTCGCCTACAGGGGCCCCTGAAAAACTGTTTTTT.

Only one count was recorded for this clone. This rearrangement joins TRBV5-1 to TRBJ2-1; D gene ambiguous. V was trimmed by 4 bases and J by 1 base, leaving 3 bases between them. The CDR3 loop spans 12 amino acids. Germline V gene data show CDR1 as SGHRS and CDR2 as YFSETQ. CDR3 sequence reads: CASSPSYNEQFF. CDR3 sequence (DNA): TGCGCCAGCAGCCCGTCCTACAATGAGCAGTTCTTC.

The rearrangement uses TRBV19 and TRBJ1-2; possible D gene TRBD1, 5 bases. V lost 7 bases to trimming and J lost 8 bases, with 17 bases between them. This CDR3 comprises 13 residues. The germline V gene has CDR1 LNHDA and CDR2 SQIVND (reference sequence). In nucleotides, the CDR3 is TGTGCCAGTAACTTCAGGGCGTCGGAGGGCTACACCTTC. Its protein is CASNFRASEGYTF.

The V and J genes are TRBV27 and TRBJ1-4, with D maybe TRBD1 (5 bases). CDR3 length equals 15 residues. The germline V gene encodes CDR1 MNHEY and CDR2 SMNVEV (reference sequence). V lost 6 bases, J lost 10 bases, and 21 bases lay in between. The CDR3 DNA reads TGTGCCAGCAGGGGACTGCTCTCCGCCGAAGGAAAACTGTTTTTT. Translating gives CASRGLLSAEGKLFF.

The chain couples TRBV7-9 to TRBJ2-1; D unclear. The length of the CDR3 is 17 residues. The germline V gene encodes CDR1 SEHNR and CDR2 FQNEAQ (reference sequence). The V end was cut by 0 bases, the J end by 0 bases, with 12 bases between. CDR3 DNA: TGTGCCAGCAGCTTAGCCACCCACATAAGCTCCTACAATGAGCAGTTCTTC. Its protein is CASSLATHISSYNEQFF.

This sequence joins TRBV27 and TRBJ2-3, with TRBD2 as a possible D gene (6 bases). Germline V lookup: CDR1 MNHEY, CDR2 SMNVEV (reference sequence). This CDR3 has 16 amino acids. V lost 4 bases, J lost 1 base, and 15 bases lay in between. This chain's CDR3 is CASSWGLASRTDTQYF. As DNA, the CDR3 is TGTGCCAGCAGTTGGGGTCTAGCGTCCCGCACAGATACGCAGTATTTT.

The genes are TRBV5-1 and TRBJ2-7; TRBD2 matches 7 bases. CDR3 length equals 14 residues. Looked up from germline, CDR1 is SGHRS and CDR2 is YFSETQ. V trimming: 5 bases; J trimming: 3 bases; junction bases outside the gene matches: 8. The CDR3 loop is CASRIAQRGYEQYF. The CDR3 DNA is TGCGCCAGCAGGATAGCACAGCGGGGCTACGAGCAGTACTTC.

This clone was found a few times. V is TRBV5-1 and J is TRBJ2-3; 7 nucleotides match TRBD2. This CDR3 is 13 amino acids long. Germline CDR1 is SGHRS and CDR2 is YFSETQ. The J segment lost 7 bases and the V segment lost 6 bases, leaving 8 bases of the junction unmatched. The CDR3: CASTRGDLNTQYF. The DNA for the CDR3 is TGCGCCAGCACCCGGGGGGATCTAAATACGCAGTATTTT.